This TCR beta chain was recorded in a study of radiotherapy plus CTLA-4 blockade in lung cancer. This clone was seen only once. Sequenced by immunoSEQ multiplex PCR; TCRdb stores in-frame clones only, minus some. The sample includes about 62,000 clones, around 76% of them seen just once. The germline CDR1 and CDR2 sequences are SGHAT and FQNNGV. V lost 6 bases and J 9 bases, leaving 18 bases between the germline ends. This CDR3 region has 14 residues. The chain carries TRBV11-2 and TRBJ1-3, with TRBD1 as a possible D gene (6 bases). Sequences were derived from peripheral blood, sampled from a patient treated with radiotherapy plus ipilimumab. The TCR sequence derives from a human donor with non-small cell lung cancer who had a complete response to radiotherapy plus ipilimumab. The DNA of the CDR3 is TGTGCCAGCAGGGGGGGGGCAGGCCGTGGCACCATATATTTT. Amino acids: CASRGGAGRGTIYF.